The clone carrying this TCR beta chain was counted a few times. Its antigen is undetermined. Investigators reverse transcribed all isolated RNA, so they sequenced expressed TCRB transcripts. TCRdb's copy holds only in-frame clones and misses some; the assay was immunoSEQ multiplex PCR. The sample shows around 250,000 clones, 13% to 15% of them seen only once. This CDR3 is 15 amino acids long. J was trimmed by 7 bases and V by 5 bases; bases with no gene match: 11. Germline assignment: CDR1 MNHNS and CDR2 SASEGT. This sample is drawn from a study of beta chain features in type 1 diabetes. Regarding the study as a whole: Patients' naive, central memory and regulatory TCRB repertoires appeared more alike than those of healthy donors.

This sequence originates from a woman between 35 and 50 years old in good health. Sequenced material: naive CD4+ T cells from blood. The chain employs TRBV6-1 and TRBJ1-2; 9 bases match TRBD1. CDR3 sequence (DNA): TGTGCCAGCAGTCGGGGACAGGGTAAGGTGACTGGCTACACCTTC. This encodes CASSRGQGKVTGYTF.